This TCR beta chain was recovered during a study of CD8 T cells in ankylosing spondylitis. General observations from the study: It appeared that ankylosing spondylitis blood was characterized by a TCR beta motif of several highly homologous variants. Earlier authors reported some of these motif variants in reactive arthritis synovial fluid and blood. Enrichment of disease-linked clones was reportedly significant in matched ankylosing spondylitis synovial fluid.

The germline CDR1 and CDR2 sequences are MDHEN and SYDVKM. V lost 2 bases and J lost 2, with 13 bases in between. The CDR3 has 15 amino acids. Libraries for TCR beta were made by quantitative 5'-RACE with molecular barcodes. TCRdb recomputed calls from the 5' RACE reads with MiXCR, one row per CDR3 protein. The repertoire holds about 240,000 distinct CDR3 sequences, with over 8.5% as singletons. Many counts were recorded for this clonotype. Its antigen is unidentified. The TCR comes from a male donor with ankylosing spondylitis or in good health (not recorded which). The sample taken for sequencing was blood, either unsorted or a sorted T cell fraction (not recorded which). The gene calls are TRBV28 and TRBJ2-7, with D perhaps TRBD1 (6 bases). CDR3 in DNA: TGTGCCAGCAGTTTAATCCGGGACACAACCTACGAGCAGTACTTC. Translating it yields CASSLIRDTTYEQYF. Looking up the rest from reference TRBV28 and TRBJ2-7 gives the full variable domain: DVKVTQSSRYLVKRTGEKVFLECVQDMDHENMFWYRQDPGLGLRLIYFSYDVKMKEKGDIPEGYSVSREKKERFSLILESASTNQTSMYLCASSLIRDTTYEQYFGPGTRLTVT.